A single sample is the source of the 15 T cell receptor beta chains below, sequenced in a study of cytomegalovirus exposure and HLA in healthy donors. PCR involved 60 Vbeta and 13 Jbeta primers. Profiling relied on immunoSEQ multiplex PCR, and the TCRdb table lists in-frame clones only, not all of them. The sample carries under 130,000 clones, about 80% recorded once. The specimen sequenced was PBMCs. The receptor source for this set is a man between 45 and 60 years old in good health and CMV-seropositive.

The CDR3 DNA reads TGCGCCAGCAAACCTAGCGGGGGGGCACAAGAGACCCAGTACTTC. Protein product: CASKPSGGAQETQYF. The rearrangement uses TRBV5-1 and TRBJ2-5; TRBD2 agrees at 12 bases. This CDR3 is 15 amino acids long. V was clipped by 6 bases and J by 2 bases; unmatched bases: 5. Germline V gene lookup returns CDR1 SGHRS and CDR2 YFSETQ. Looking up the rest from reference TRBV5-1 and TRBJ2-5 gives the full variable domain: KAGVTQTPRYLIKTRGQQVTLSCSPISGHRSVSWYQQTPGQGLQFLFEYFSETQRNKGNFPGRFSGRQFSNSRSEMNVSTLELGDSALYLCASKPSGGAQETQYFGPGTRLLVL.

This clone occurred a few times. V and J are TRBV4-1 and TRBJ1-5, with TRBD1 as a possible D gene (6 bases). CDR1 is MGHRA, CDR2 YSYEKL, per germline. Trimming shortened V by 4 bases and J by 6 bases, and 10 bases separated the two germline ends. CDR3 size: 13 residues. The DNA of the CDR3 is TGCGCCAGCAGCCCAAGGGGGGGTCAGCCCCAGCATTTT. It is translated as CASSPRGGQPQHF.

Regarding this clone: The same CDR3 is also encoded by other DNA sequences in this sample. The V call is TRBV2, the J call TRBJ2-7, with D possibly being TRBD1 (5 bases). CDR1 SNHLY and CDR2 FYNNEI come from the germline V gene. The CDR3 has 12 amino acids. V lost 4 bases to trimming and J lost 3 bases, with 7 bases between them. This CDR3 reads CASSGQFYEQYF. The CDR3 DNA reads as TGTGCCAGCAGTGGACAGTTCTACGAGCAGTACTTC.

The CDR3 DNA is TGTGCCAGTAGTATGGGACAGGGGAACACTGAAGCTTTCTTT. Amino acids: CASSMGQGNTEAFF. V gene TRBV19 combines with J gene TRBJ1-1; 9 bases match TRBD1. J gave up 1 base and V 3 bases, and 0 bases lay outside the gene matches. Germline-derived CDR1 and CDR2 are LNHDA and SQIVND (reference sequence). CDR3 length: 14 residues.

J is TRBJ1-3 and V is TRBV4-2; D not resolved. CDR3 length: 15 amino acids. Germline-derived CDR1 and CDR2 are LGHNA and YNFKEQ. V gave up 0 bases and J gave up 4 bases, with 10 bases separating them. The CDR3 region has the DNA TGTGCCAGCAGCCAAGATACGTACAGAGGAAACACCATATATTTT. As protein: CASSQDTYRGNTIYF.

In the case of this clone: The same CDR3 arises from other DNA sequences in this sample as well. The chain employs TRBV5-1 and TRBJ2-5, with TRBD1 matching over 7 bases. With V trimmed by 4 bases and J by 2 bases, 8 bases remained unmatched. The CDR3 runs 15 residues. CDR1 is SGHRS, CDR2 YFSETQ, per germline. The CDR3 sequence: CASSPDRVGQETQYF. The CDR3 DNA is TGCGCCAGCAGCCCCGACAGGGTAGGACAAGAGACCCAGTACTTC.

This clone was observed a few times. The chain uses TRBV5-1 and TRBJ1-2; D is ambiguous. This CDR3 has 13 amino acids. Germline loops: CDR1 SGHRS, CDR2 YFSETQ. Between the trimmed V and J ends, which lost 4 bases and 3 bases, there was a span of 10 bases. The CDR3 sequence is CASSPGSYYGYTF. The CDR3 bases are TGCGCCAGCAGCCCCGGGTCCTACTATGGCTACACCTTC. Looking up the rest from reference TRBV5-1 and TRBJ1-2 gives the full variable domain: KAGVTQTPRYLIKTRGQQVTLSCSPISGHRSVSWYQQTPGQGLQFLFEYFSETQRNKGNFPGRFSGRQFSNSRSEMNVSTLELGDSALYLCASSPGSYYGYTFGSGTRLTVV.

This chain links TRBV9 with TRBJ1-2; 7 bases agree with TRBD1. Trimming removed 4 bases from V and 4 bases from J; junction bases left unmatched: 7. Germline loops: CDR1 SGDLS, CDR2 YYNGEE. The CDR3 is made up of 14 amino acids. The CDR3 region has the DNA TGTGCCAGCAGCCCGCGACAGGGAATCTATGGCTACACCTTC. This translates into CASSPRQGIYGYTF. Filled out from reference TRBV9 and TRBJ1-2, the complete variable domain reads DSGVTQTPKHLITATGQRVTLRCSPRSGDLSVYWYQQSLDQGLQFLIQYYNGEERAKGNILERFSAQQFPDLHSELNLSSLELGDSALYFCASSPRQGIYGYTFGSGTRLTVV.

This clone was observed once. CDR3 residues: CASSETSGDYNEQFF. The CDR3 nucleotides read TGTGCCAGCAGCGAGACTAGCGGTGACTACAATGAGCAGTTCTTC. J is TRBJ2-1 and V is TRBV9, with TRBD2 identical over 9 bases. V shed 3 bases and J 3 bases; nucleotides not matched to a gene: 4. The CDR3 length is 15 residues. Germline V lookup: CDR1 SGDLS, CDR2 YYNGEE.

The CDR3 DNA is TGTGCCAGCAGTGGAAGGAGCAGGGCTCAGCCCCAGCATTTT. This gives the protein CASSGRSRAQPQHF. This sequence joins TRBV2 and TRBJ1-5; D might be TRBD1 (5 bases). Trimming took 4 bases from V and 6 from J, leaving 13 bases between them. The CDR3 covers 14 residues. CDR1 and CDR2 from the germline V gene are SNHLY and FYNNEI.

This chain joins TRBV18 and TRBJ2-7; 11 nucleotides agree with TRBD2. The CDR3 runs 16 residues. The junction had 9 bases not matched to a gene; V was cut back by 3 bases and J by 5 bases. The germline V gene encodes CDR1 KGHSH and CDR2 LQKENI. The CDR3 loop reads CASSPSTSGSRNEQYF. CDR3 bases: TGTGCCAGCTCACCCTCCACTAGCGGGAGCCGAAACGAGCAGTACTTC.

Concerning this clone itself: The same CDR3 also results from other DNA sequences found in this sample. V usage is TRBV5-1 and J usage is TRBJ2-5; TRBD2 agrees at 7 bases. Looked up from germline, CDR1 is SGHRS and CDR2 is YFSETQ. V shed 0 bases and J 3 bases; nucleotides not matched to a gene: 2. This CDR3 has 14 amino acids. The CDR3 nucleotides are TGCGCCAGCAGCTTGGACCGGGGGGAAGAGACCCAGTACTTC. Protein sequence: CASSLDRGEETQYF. The complete variable domain, with remaining parts taken from reference TRBV5-1 and TRBJ2-5, reads KAGVTQTPRYLIKTRGQQVTLSCSPISGHRSVSWYQQTPGQGLQFLFEYFSETQRNKGNFPGRFSGRQFSNSRSEMNVSTLELGDSALYLCASSLDRGEETQYFGPGTRLLVL.

V and J are TRBV6-1 and TRBJ1-2; the D gene is possibly TRBD1 (6 bases). The CDR3 extends over 15 amino acids. The germline CDR1 and CDR2 sequences are MNHNS and SASEGT. The V and J ends lost 6 bases and 0 bases respectively, with 14 bases between them. CDR3 DNA sequence: TGTGCCAGCAGCCGTGACAGGTCCTCTAACTATGGCTACACCTTC. Translated, it gives CASSRDRSSNYGYTF.

This clone was observed a single time. Other DNA variants within this sample encode the same CDR3. The rearrangement uses TRBV5-6 and TRBJ2-3, with D hard to call. V dropped 4 bases and J dropped 2 bases, with 11 bases sitting between them. Germline assignment: CDR1 SGHDT and CDR2 YYEEEE. The CDR3 loop spans 14 amino acids. The CDR3 sequence is CASSLGAHTDTQYF. In DNA, the CDR3 is TGTGCCAGCAGCCTCGGAGCTCACACAGATACGCAGTATTTT.

J is TRBJ2-1 and V is TRBV7-2; TRBD2 agrees at 13 bases. V was pared by 3 bases and J by 2 bases, with 4 bases of the junction left unmatched. Germline values: CDR1 SGHTA, CDR2 FQGNSA. The CDR3 runs 17 residues. The CDR3 sequence is CASSFSGTSGTYNEQFF. CDR3 coding DNA: TGTGCCAGCAGCTTTTCCGGGACTAGCGGGACCTACAATGAGCAGTTCTTC.